This T cell receptor (beta chain) was identified in a study of cytomegalovirus exposure and HLA in healthy donors. Study-level background: Earlier, 117 million unique TCR beta sequences were recovered from approximately 180 million T cells by an analysis.

In the PCR, 60 Vbeta and 13 Jbeta primers were used. Here immunoSEQ multiplex PCR was the method, and the copy in TCRdb shows in-frame clones only, minus some. In the table there are roughly 120,000 clones, approximately 76% of which are singletons. V lost 1 base and J lost 7, with 10 bases in between. This CDR3 comprises 14 residues. Germline V lookup: CDR1 SGHAT, CDR2 FQNNGV. Study conclusions and caveats: In an earlier analysis, about 87% or about 30%: the productive usage of most TCR beta V segments. Clonal expansion was found to be greater in HLA-associated TCR beta chains than in equally common others in a later analysis. With high specificity and sensitivity, the classifier reportedly diagnosed cytomegalovirus status.

As for this clone: The antigen remains unidentified.

The rearrangement links TRBV11-2 to TRBJ1-4; TRBD1 is a possible D gene (5 bases). Sequencing was carried out using PBMCs. The receptor was derived from a man aged 60 to 75 in good health and CMV-seropositive. The CDR3 protein is CASSLGQGGEKLFF. The CDR3 DNA sequence: TGTGCCAGCAGCTTAGGGCAGGGTGGTGAAAAACTGTTTTTT.